This T cell receptor beta chain appears in the sequencing data of a study of CD8 T cells in ankylosing spondylitis. Study-wide findings and caveats: CD8+ by phenotype, disease-linked clones were relatively rare in peripheral blood.

Libraries for TCR beta were made by quantitative 5'-RACE with molecular barcodes. TCRdb re-called the 5' RACE reads through MiXCR, storing one row per CDR3 protein. The sample has about 160,000 distinct CDR3 sequences, 9.8% seen once. This clonotype was seen at least ten times. The target antigen is unknown. With 5 bases clipped from V and 5 bases from J, the junction kept 8 bases outside the gene matches. The CDR3 consists of 13 residues. The germline gives CDR1 SQVTM, CDR2 ANQGSEA. The origin of this receptor is a female donor with ankylosing spondylitis or in good health (not recorded which). V and J are TRBV29-1 and TRBJ1-1; 7 nucleotides agree with TRBD1. The sample was blood, either unsorted or a sorted T cell fraction (not recorded which). The CDR3: CSVWDSYQTEAFF. Here the CDR3 DNA reads TGCAGCGTTTGGGACAGTTATCAAACTGAAGCTTTCTTT.